The clone carrying this T cell receptor beta chain was seen repeatedly, ten times or more. Its target is not known. These data originate in a study of blood T cells in healthy people across ages. Next came a second PCR, run for about 6 to 12 cycles, which used a sample-barcoded 5' primer along with a J-beta primer mix. Every single cDNA molecule received a tag from a template-switch adaptor with 12 random nucleotides. TCRdb used MiXCR to reprocess the 5' RACE reads, holding one entry per CDR3 protein. Here the sample spans over 550,000 distinct CDR3 sequences, approximately 30% being singletons. Trimming pared 5 bases from V and 8 bases from J, leaving 15 bases between. Germline CDR1 SEHNR, CDR2 FQNEAQ (reference sequence). This CDR3 contains 14 residues. Study-wide results and limits: Strong correlation linked observed beta diversity and percent naive T cells. Expanded clonotype shifts may have been confounded, as the donors had an unknown CMV status. Aged donors had fewer naive CD4+ cells and lower diversity than long-lived donors.

The sequencing input was blood. The source is a woman over 75 in good health. The chain employs TRBV7-9 and TRBJ1-4; D is uncertain. The CDR3 DNA reads as TGTGCCAGCAGCAGACCGCCCTTGGGGGAAAAACTGTTTTTT. As protein: CASSRPPLGEKLFF.